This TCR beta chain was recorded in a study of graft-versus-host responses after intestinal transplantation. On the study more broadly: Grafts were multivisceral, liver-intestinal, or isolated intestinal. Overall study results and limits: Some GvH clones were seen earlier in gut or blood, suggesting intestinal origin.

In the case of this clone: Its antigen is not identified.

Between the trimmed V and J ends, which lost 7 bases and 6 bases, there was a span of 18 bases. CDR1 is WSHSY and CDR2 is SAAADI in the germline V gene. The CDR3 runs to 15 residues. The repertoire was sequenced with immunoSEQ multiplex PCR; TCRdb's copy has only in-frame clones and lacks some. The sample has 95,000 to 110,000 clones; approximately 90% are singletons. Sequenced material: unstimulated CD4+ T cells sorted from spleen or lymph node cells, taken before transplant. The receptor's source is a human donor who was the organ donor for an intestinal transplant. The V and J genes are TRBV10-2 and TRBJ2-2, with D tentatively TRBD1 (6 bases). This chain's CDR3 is CASTSQGPTAGELFF. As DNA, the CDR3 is TGCGCCAGCACATCCCAGGGGCCAACCGCCGGGGAGCTGTTTTTT.